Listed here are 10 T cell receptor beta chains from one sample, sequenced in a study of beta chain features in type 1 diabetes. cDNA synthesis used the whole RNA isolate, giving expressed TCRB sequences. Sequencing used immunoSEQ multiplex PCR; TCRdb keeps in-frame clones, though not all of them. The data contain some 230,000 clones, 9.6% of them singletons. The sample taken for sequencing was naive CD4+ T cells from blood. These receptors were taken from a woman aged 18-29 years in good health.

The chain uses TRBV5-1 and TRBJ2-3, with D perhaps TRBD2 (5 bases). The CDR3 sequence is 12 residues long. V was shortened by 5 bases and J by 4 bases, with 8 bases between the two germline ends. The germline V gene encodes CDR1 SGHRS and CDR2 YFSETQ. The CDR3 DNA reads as TGCGCCAGCAGGCCGGAGGCAGATACGCAGTATTTT. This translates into CASRPEADTQYF.

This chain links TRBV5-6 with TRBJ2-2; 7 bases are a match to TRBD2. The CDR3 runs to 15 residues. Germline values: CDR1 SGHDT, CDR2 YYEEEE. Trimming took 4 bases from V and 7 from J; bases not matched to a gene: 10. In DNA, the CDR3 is TGTGCCAGCAGCCGATTACTAGCGAGGGACGGGGAGCTGTTTTTT. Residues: CASSRLLARDGELFF. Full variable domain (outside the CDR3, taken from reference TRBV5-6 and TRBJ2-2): DAGVTQSPTHLIKTRGQQVTLRCSPKSGHDTVSWYQQALGQGPQFIFQYYEEEERQRGNFPDRFSGHQFPNYSSELNVNALLLGDSALYLCASSRLLARDGELFFGEGSRLTVL.

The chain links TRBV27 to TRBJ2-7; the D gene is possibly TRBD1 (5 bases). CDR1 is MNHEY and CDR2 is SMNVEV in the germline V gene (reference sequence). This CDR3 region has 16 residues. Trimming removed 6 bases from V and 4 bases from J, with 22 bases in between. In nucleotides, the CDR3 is TGTGCCAGCAGCGTTGACCCCACGCGACAGTCTTACGAGCAGTACTTC. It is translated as CASSVDPTRQSYEQYF.

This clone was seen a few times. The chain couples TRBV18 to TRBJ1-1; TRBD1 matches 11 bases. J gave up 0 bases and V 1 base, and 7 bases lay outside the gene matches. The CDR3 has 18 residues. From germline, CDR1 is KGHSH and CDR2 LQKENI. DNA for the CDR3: TGTGCCAGCTCACCACTTGGGACAGGGGGGTGGATGAACACTGAAGCTTTCTTT. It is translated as CASSPLGTGGWMNTEAFF.

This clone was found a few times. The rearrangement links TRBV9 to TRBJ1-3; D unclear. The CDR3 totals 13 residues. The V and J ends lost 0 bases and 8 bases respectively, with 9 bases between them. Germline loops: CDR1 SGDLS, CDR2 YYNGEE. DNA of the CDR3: TGTGCCAGCAGCGTAGCGCCGCGAGACACCATATATTTT. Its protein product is CASSVAPRDTIYF.

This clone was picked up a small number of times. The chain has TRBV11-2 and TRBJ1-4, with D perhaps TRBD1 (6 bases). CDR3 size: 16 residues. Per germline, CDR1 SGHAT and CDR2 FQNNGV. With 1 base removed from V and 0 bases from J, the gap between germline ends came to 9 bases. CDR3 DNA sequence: TGTGCCAGCAGCTTAGCGGGGGGCGCAACTAATGAAAAACTGTTTTTT. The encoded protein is CASSLAGGATNEKLFF.

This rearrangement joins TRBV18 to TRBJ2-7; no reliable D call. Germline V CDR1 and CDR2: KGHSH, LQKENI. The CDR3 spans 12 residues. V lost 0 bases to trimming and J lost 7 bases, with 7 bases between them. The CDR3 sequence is CASSPPLKEQYF. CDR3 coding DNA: TGTGCCAGCTCACCACCACTAAAAGAGCAGTACTTC.

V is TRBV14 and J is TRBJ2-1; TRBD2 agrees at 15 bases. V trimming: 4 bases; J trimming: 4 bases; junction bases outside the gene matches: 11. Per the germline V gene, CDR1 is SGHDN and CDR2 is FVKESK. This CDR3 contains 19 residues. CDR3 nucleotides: TGTGCCAGCAGCCTCGGACTAGCGGGAGGGCCTCTTTCGTACAATGAGCAGTTCTTC. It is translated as CASSLGLAGGPLSYNEQFF.

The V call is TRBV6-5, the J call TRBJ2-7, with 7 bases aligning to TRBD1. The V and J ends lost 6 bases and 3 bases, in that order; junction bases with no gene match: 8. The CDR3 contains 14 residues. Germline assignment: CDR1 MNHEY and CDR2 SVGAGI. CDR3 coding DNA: TGTGCCAGCAGCCAGAGACAGGGTATCTACGAGCAGTACTTC. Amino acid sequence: CASSQRQGIYEQYF.

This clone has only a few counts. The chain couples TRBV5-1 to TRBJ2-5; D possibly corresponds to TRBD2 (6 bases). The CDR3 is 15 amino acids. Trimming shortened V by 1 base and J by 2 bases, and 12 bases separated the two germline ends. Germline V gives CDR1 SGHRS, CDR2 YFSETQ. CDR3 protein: CASSLPGGPQETQYF. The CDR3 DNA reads TGCGCCAGCAGCTTGCCCGGGGGACCTCAAGAGACCCAGTACTTC.